The present T cell receptor (beta chain) was sequenced within a study of T cell repertoires in cytomegalovirus infection. Whole-study context: Based on public TCR beta signatures, there were indications of CMV infection and of a matching HLA type.

TCRdb reprocessed the reads with MiXCR, giving one entry per CDR3 protein. The data contain 8,000 or so distinct CDR3 sequences, less than 65% of them singletons. Findings of the study overall: The study found HLA-C-restricted CMV-specific TCR beta clonotypes dominating the ex vivo response.

Regarding this clonotype: Antigen: not known.

The germline V gene encodes CDR1 MGHRA and CDR2 YSYEKL. With 0 bases removed from V and 10 bases from J, the gap between germline ends came to 12 bases. The CDR3 is 13 amino acids. This chain connects TRBV4-1 to TRBJ1-1; D is ambiguous. What was sequenced was PBMCs, sequenced either directly or after in vitro stimulation (not recorded which). The source is a human donor in good health (CMV status not recorded). Some clones in this sample may be carry-over from other donors' samples. The CDR3 protein is CASSQEKSLVAFF. Written as DNA, the CDR3 is TGCGCCAGCAGCCAAGAGAAGTCCCTCGTAGCTTTCTTT.